The rows below give T cell receptor beta chains drawn from one sample of a study of blood T cell repertoires in COVID-19. TCRdb's table, derived via immunoSEQ multiplex PCR, lists solely in-frame clones and lacks some. The table has around 88,000 clones, 70% to 90% seen once. Sequenced input: peripheral blood. The receptors were gathered from an elderly woman with acute or convalescent COVID-19. Both conserved end residues are part of each CDR3. Fields, in order: D gene, V gene, clone size, J gene, CDR3 protein, CDR3 DNA. D genes are given only for firm matches. Clone size is not always given. Where it is, it says once, few, many or a class for expanded clones.

d_gene: .; v_gene: TRBV6-5; abundance: .; j_gene: TRBJ1-1; CDR3aa: CASSFRNTEAFF; CDR3nt: TGTGCCAGCAGTTTCAGGAACACTGAAGCTTTCTTT
d_gene: .; v_gene: TRBV3-1/TRBV3-2; abundance: .; j_gene: TRBJ1-6; CDR3aa: CASSQANQGNSPLHF; CDR3nt: TGTGCCAGCAGCCAAGCAAATCAGGGTAATTCACCCCTCCACTTT
d_gene: .; v_gene: TRBV7-9; abundance: .; j_gene: TRBJ2-1; CDR3aa: CASSLQGPGEQFF; CDR3nt: TGTGCCAGCAGTCTTCAGGGTCCAGGGGAGCAGTTCTTC
d_gene: .; v_gene: TRBV28; abundance: .; j_gene: TRBJ2-7; CDR3aa: CASSFLGSSSYEQYF; CDR3nt: TGTGCCAGCAGTTTCTTGGGGAGCAGCTCCTACGAGCAGTACTTC
d_gene: TRBD1; v_gene: TRBV7-2; abundance: .; j_gene: TRBJ1-4; CDR3aa: CASSLVDRGSEKLFF; CDR3nt: TGTGCCAGCAGCTTAGTGGACAGGGGAAGTGAAAAACTGTTTTTT
d_gene: .; v_gene: TRBV11-3; abundance: .; j_gene: TRBJ2-2; CDR3aa: CASSQTSGGELFF; CDR3nt: TGTGCCAGCAGCCAGACCTCGGGGGGGGAGCTGTTTTTT
d_gene: TRBD1; v_gene: TRBV27; abundance: .; j_gene: TRBJ1-2; CDR3aa: CASSQDARPTGAYGYTF; CDR3nt: TGTGCCAGCAGTCAGGACGCCAGACCGACAGGGGCCTATGGCTACACCTTC
d_gene: TRBD1; v_gene: TRBV7-2; abundance: few; j_gene: TRBJ1-1; CDR3aa: CASSLEQGAVTEAFF; CDR3nt: TGTGCCAGCAGCTTAGAACAGGGGGCTGTCACTGAAGCTTTCTTT
d_gene: TRBD1; v_gene: TRBV5-1; abundance: .; j_gene: TRBJ2-1; CDR3aa: CASSTGTGGVEQFF; CDR3nt: TGCGCCAGCAGCACGGGGACAGGGGGCGTTGAGCAGTTCTTC
d_gene: .; v_gene: TRBV30; abundance: .; j_gene: TRBJ2-1; CDR3aa: CAWSVAAGEQFF; CDR3nt: TGTGCCTGGAGTGTAGCAGCCGGGGAGCAGTTCTTC
d_gene: TRBD2; v_gene: TRBV5-6; abundance: .; j_gene: TRBJ2-1; CDR3aa: CASSLTTSGRHNEQFF; CDR3nt: TGTGCCAGCAGCCTCACAACTAGCGGGAGGCACAATGAGCAGTTCTTC
d_gene: .; v_gene: TRBV12-3/TRBV12-4; abundance: .; j_gene: TRBJ1-2; CDR3aa: CASRNSYGYTF; CDR3nt: TGTGCCAGTCGCAACAGCTATGGCTACACCTTC
d_gene: .; v_gene: TRBV5-6; abundance: .; j_gene: TRBJ1-1; CDR3aa: CASSLATGVAEAFF; CDR3nt: TGTGCCAGCAGCTTGGCCACAGGTGTGGCCGAAGCTTTCTTT
d_gene: TRBD1; v_gene: TRBV6-6; abundance: .; j_gene: TRBJ1-5; CDR3aa: CASGRGINQPQHF; CDR3nt: TGTGCCAGCGGCAGGGGGATTAATCAGCCCCAGCATTTT
d_gene: .; v_gene: TRBV30; abundance: .; j_gene: TRBJ1-3; CDR3aa: CAWTGLTSGNTIYF; CDR3nt: TGTGCCTGGACGGGACTTACCTCTGGAAACACCATATATTTT
d_gene: .; v_gene: TRBV9; abundance: .; j_gene: TRBJ1-4; CDR3aa: CASSVAGDGEKLFF; CDR3nt: TGTGCCAGCAGCGTAGCGGGGGATGGAGAAAAACTGTTTTTT
d_gene: TRBD2; v_gene: TRBV5-1; abundance: .; j_gene: TRBJ2-3; CDR3aa: CASQSGTRGDTQYF; CDR3nt: TGCGCCAGCCAAAGCGGGACGCGGGGTGATACGCAGTATTTT
d_gene: TRBD2; v_gene: TRBV6-6; abundance: .; j_gene: TRBJ2-2; CDR3aa: CASSSSGGSGELFF; CDR3nt: TGTGCCAGCAGTTCTAGCGGGGGTAGCGGGGAGCTGTTTTTT
d_gene: .; v_gene: TRBV2; abundance: .; j_gene: TRBJ1-2; CDR3aa: CASSAGGRNDYGYTF; CDR3nt: TGTGCCAGCAGCGCCGGGGGGAGAAATGACTATGGCTACACCTTC
d_gene: .; v_gene: TRBV4-1; abundance: .; j_gene: TRBJ2-7; CDR3aa: CASSQEEYAGSYEQYF; CDR3nt: TGCGCCAGCAGCCAAGAGGAGTATGCGGGATCCTACGAGCAGTACTTC
d_gene: .; v_gene: TRBV19; abundance: .; j_gene: TRBJ1-4; CDR3aa: CASSMRGTTNEKLFF; CDR3nt: TGTGCCAGTAGTATGCGGGGCACAACTAATGAAAAACTGTTTTTT
d_gene: .; v_gene: TRBV20-1; abundance: .; j_gene: TRBJ1-5; CDR3aa: CSASARFGARISSNQPQHF; CDR3nt: TGCAGTGCTAGTGCGCGCTTTGGGGCGAGAATCAGTAGCAATCAGCCCCAGCATTTT
d_gene: .; v_gene: TRBV18; abundance: .; j_gene: TRBJ1-1; CDR3aa: CASSPQTENTEAFF; CDR3nt: TGTGCCAGCTCACCACAGACAGAGAACACTGAAGCTTTCTTT
d_gene: .; v_gene: TRBV5-1; abundance: .; j_gene: TRBJ2-1; CDR3aa: CASSLGRTLSGKQFF; CDR3nt: TGCGCCAGCAGCTTAGGGCGGACACTTAGTGGTAAGCAGTTCTTC
d_gene: .; v_gene: TRBV18; abundance: .; j_gene: TRBJ2-7; CDR3aa: CASSRDTGTSSYEQYF; CDR3nt: TGTGCCAGCTCACGCGATACCGGGACAAGCTCCTACGAGCAGTACTTC
d_gene: .; v_gene: TRBV7-8; abundance: once; j_gene: TRBJ2-3; CDR3aa: CASSQGTPDTQYF; CDR3nt: TGTGCCAGCAGCCAAGGGACACCAGATACGCAGTATTTT
d_gene: .; v_gene: TRBV28; abundance: .; j_gene: TRBJ1-1; CDR3aa: CATRTAQNTEAFF; CDR3nt: TGTGCCACCCGGACAGCCCAGAACACTGAAGCTTTCTTT
d_gene: TRBD2; v_gene: TRBV7-9; abundance: .; j_gene: TRBJ2-7; CDR3aa: CASSPYLAGGPYEQYF; CDR3nt: TGTGCCAGCAGCCCCTACTTAGCGGGGGGGCCGTACGAGCAGTACTTC
d_gene: .; v_gene: TRBV2; abundance: .; j_gene: TRBJ2-7; CDR3aa: CASSEGPGGSYEQYF; CDR3nt: TGTGCCAGCAGTGAAGGGCCAGGAGGGAGCTACGAGCAGTACTTC
d_gene: .; v_gene: TRBV25-1; abundance: once; j_gene: TRBJ1-6; CDR3aa: CASSEYGGGSYNSPLHF; CDR3nt: TGTGCCAGCAGTGAATATGGGGGGGGCTCCTATAATTCACCCCTCCACTTT
d_gene: TRBD1; v_gene: TRBV6-1; abundance: .; j_gene: TRBJ2-7; CDR3aa: CASSEVGGASYEQYF; CDR3nt: TGTGCCAGCAGTGAGGTAGGGGGCGCCTCCTACGAGCAGTACTTC
d_gene: .; v_gene: TRBV15; abundance: .; j_gene: TRBJ2-6; CDR3aa: CATSRDRSGANVLTF; CDR3nt: TGTGCCACCAGCAGAGACAGATCTGGGGCCAACGTCCTGACTTTC
d_gene: .; v_gene: TRBV4-3; abundance: .; j_gene: TRBJ2-1; CDR3aa: CASSQGGGEYNEQFF; CDR3nt: TGCGCCAGCAGCCAGGGGGGTGGGGAATACAATGAGCAGTTCTTC
d_gene: .; v_gene: TRBV28; abundance: .; j_gene: TRBJ1-2; CDR3aa: CATISSPGYGYTF; CDR3nt: TGTGCCACCATATCCTCCCCCGGTTATGGCTACACCTTC
d_gene: TRBD1; v_gene: TRBV6-5; abundance: .; j_gene: TRBJ1-2; CDR3aa: CASRSGQLIYGYTF; CDR3nt: TGTGCCAGCAGGTCGGGACAGCTTATCTATGGCTACACCTTC
d_gene: .; v_gene: TRBV5-1; abundance: .; j_gene: TRBJ2-3; CDR3aa: CASSLFPVGQSEGTRTDTQYF; CDR3nt: TGCGCCAGCAGCTTATTCCCGGTCGGACAGTCCGAGGGTACTCGCACAGATACGCAGTATTTT
d_gene: .; v_gene: TRBV7-2; abundance: few; j_gene: TRBJ2-5; CDR3aa: CASSFGGGDFQETQYF; CDR3nt: TGTGCCAGCAGCTTCGGCGGCGGGGACTTCCAAGAGACCCAGTACTTC
d_gene: .; v_gene: TRBV12-5; abundance: few; j_gene: TRBJ1-1; CDR3aa: CASGFFGVVDTEAFF; CDR3nt: TGTGCTAGTGGTTTCTTCGGAGTAGTGGACACTGAAGCTTTCTTT
d_gene: TRBD1; v_gene: TRBV28; abundance: .; j_gene: TRBJ1-5; CDR3aa: CASRTGGLPQHF; CDR3nt: TGTGCCAGCAGAACAGGGGGACTGCCCCAGCATTTT
d_gene: TRBD2; v_gene: TRBV5-6; abundance: once; j_gene: TRBJ2-3; CDR3aa: CASSVLLWTSGSDTQYF; CDR3nt: TGTGCCAGCAGCGTCCTTTTATGGACTAGCGGTTCAGATACGCAGTATTTT
d_gene: TRBD1; v_gene: TRBV6-2/TRBV6-3; abundance: .; j_gene: TRBJ2-1; CDR3aa: CASSRDRSSYNEQFF; CDR3nt: TGTGCCAGCAGTCGGGACAGGAGCTCCTACAATGAGCAGTTCTTC
d_gene: TRBD1; v_gene: TRBV12-3/TRBV12-4; abundance: .; j_gene: TRBJ1-2; CDR3aa: CASSRGTGLGYTF; CDR3nt: TGTGCCAGCAGTCGGGGGACAGGGCTTGGCTACACCTTC
d_gene: TRBD1; v_gene: TRBV12-3/TRBV12-4; abundance: .; j_gene: TRBJ2-7; CDR3aa: CASSRTGGNEQYF; CDR3nt: TGTGCCAGCAGCAGGACAGGGGGTAACGAGCAGTACTTC
d_gene: .; v_gene: TRBV4-3; abundance: .; j_gene: TRBJ1-2; CDR3aa: CASSQGEQGYGYTF; CDR3nt: TGCGCCAGCAGCCAAGGAGAACAGGGTTATGGCTACACCTTC
d_gene: .; v_gene: TRBV2; abundance: .; j_gene: TRBJ2-7; CDR3aa: CASRVGGVEQYF; CDR3nt: TGTGCCAGCAGAGTCGGCGGCGTCGAGCAGTACTTC
d_gene: TRBD2; v_gene: TRBV28; abundance: .; j_gene: TRBJ2-1; CDR3aa: CASSQLATGLAGVGEQFF; CDR3nt: TGTGCCAGCAGCCAACTCGCCACCGGACTAGCGGGAGTTGGTGAGCAGTTCTTC
d_gene: .; v_gene: TRBV7-2; abundance: .; j_gene: TRBJ1-3; CDR3aa: CASSPGSSGNTIYF; CDR3nt: TGTGCCAGCAGTCCAGGAAGCTCTGGAAACACCATATATTTT
d_gene: TRBD1; v_gene: TRBV5-1; abundance: .; j_gene: TRBJ2-7; CDR3aa: CASSLEGQGAYEQYF; CDR3nt: TGCGCCAGCAGCTTGGAGGGACAGGGGGCCTACGAGCAGTACTTC
d_gene: TRBD2; v_gene: TRBV6-5; abundance: .; j_gene: TRBJ2-1; CDR3aa: CASSYSTGLAYNEQFF; CDR3nt: TGTGCCAGCAGTTACTCGACTGGACTAGCCTACAATGAGCAGTTCTTC
d_gene: .; v_gene: TRBV29-1; abundance: .; j_gene: TRBJ1-1; CDR3aa: CSVPGLTEAFF; CDR3nt: TGCAGCGTCCCGGGACTAACTGAAGCTTTCTTT
d_gene: TRBD2; v_gene: TRBV9; abundance: few; j_gene: TRBJ2-1; CDR3aa: CASSVDGRALGEQFF; CDR3nt: TGTGCCAGCAGCGTAGACGGGAGGGCCTTAGGTGAGCAGTTCTTC
d_gene: TRBD1; v_gene: TRBV10-2; abundance: .; j_gene: TRBJ2-5; CDR3aa: CASSEGGGTQYF; CDR3nt: TGCGCCAGCAGTGAAGGGGGCGGGACCCAGTACTTC
d_gene: TRBD1; v_gene: TRBV18; abundance: .; j_gene: TRBJ1-2; CDR3aa: CASSPRDREKGYTF; CDR3nt: TGTGCCAGCTCACCGAGGGACAGGGAGAAAGGCTACACCTTC
d_gene: .; v_gene: TRBV13; abundance: .; j_gene: TRBJ1-1; CDR3aa: CASSLGLKNTEAFF; CDR3nt: TGTGCCAGCAGCTTAGGCCTAAAAAACACTGAAGCTTTCTTT
d_gene: .; v_gene: TRBV12-5; abundance: .; j_gene: TRBJ2-1; CDR3aa: CASGLSRDNEQFF; CDR3nt: TGTGCTAGTGGTTTGTCCCGGGACAATGAGCAGTTCTTC
d_gene: TRBD2; v_gene: TRBV7-9; abundance: .; j_gene: TRBJ2-7; CDR3aa: CASSLEGLAAYEQYF; CDR3nt: TGTGCCAGCAGCCTAGAGGGACTAGCGGCCTACGAGCAGTACTTC
d_gene: .; v_gene: TRBV6-5; abundance: .; j_gene: TRBJ2-5; CDR3aa: CASRKAGAGQETQYF; CDR3nt: TGTGCCAGCAGGAAAGCAGGGGCCGGCCAAGAGACCCAGTACTTC
d_gene: TRBD2; v_gene: TRBV5-1; abundance: .; j_gene: TRBJ2-3; CDR3aa: CASSHGLSGRDTDTQYF; CDR3nt: TGCGCCAGCAGCCACGGCCTTAGCGGGAGGGACACAGATACGCAGTATTTT
d_gene: .; v_gene: TRBV6-5; abundance: once; j_gene: TRBJ2-2; CDR3aa: CASSLAQANTGELFF; CDR3nt: TGTGCCAGCAGTTTAGCGCAAGCGAACACCGGGGAGCTGTTTTTT
d_gene: .; v_gene: TRBV30; abundance: .; j_gene: TRBJ2-1; CDR3aa: CACDRVNEQFF; CDR3nt: TGTGCCTGTGACAGAGTCAATGAGCAGTTCTTC